Below, 27 T cell receptor beta chains from the same sample are listed, as sequenced in a study of vaccination and CD4 T cells after COVID-19 (dated 2022 in TCRdb). What the treatment or condition label conveys for this sample: roughly 10-day PBMC culture with coronavirus spike peptide pools or control peptides (ViraFEST assay). Receptor libraries were prepared by PCR. These reads were obtained on an Illumina iSeq 100. DNA from cultured CD4+ T cells was subjected to TCR sequencing with the Oncomine TCR Beta short-read assay at the Johns Hopkins FTIC core. The public reads were quality trimmed at Q25 with fastp and then assembled into clones with MiXCR by TCRdb, keeping productive beta chains. Each entry is one CDR3 protein sequence, shown with its most common DNA and genes. This sample holds 6,000 to 8,000 distinct CDR3 sequences; about 19% were observed only once. The ten largest clones capture roughly 9.2% of the sample.

What these receptors recognize is not known. The material was CD4+ T cells from blood, cultured in vitro, obtained after SARS-CoV-2 vaccination. These TCRs come from a human donor who had recovered from COVID-19.

The chain has TRBV27 and TRBJ2-3; a possible D gene is TRBD2 (6 bases). The CDR3 length is 16 residues. The germline V gene has CDR1 MNHEY and CDR2 SMNVEV (reference sequence). V was trimmed by 3 bases and J by 3 bases, leaving 16 bases between them. The CDR3 sequence: CASSFLGRGRTDTQYF. CDR3 DNA sequence: TGTGCCAGCAGTTTCCTGGGACGGGGGAGGACAGATACGCAGTATTTT.

This clonotype has just a few counts. The V call is TRBV5-4, the J call TRBJ2-1, with 11 bases lining up with TRBD2. The CDR3 has 16 amino acids. J was trimmed by 4 bases and V by 4 bases; bases with no gene match: 7. Per the germline V gene, CDR1 is SGHNT and CDR2 is YYREEE (reference sequence). CDR3 residues: CASSGATSGAYNEQFF. The CDR3 DNA is TGTGCCAGCAGCGGTGCGACTAGCGGGGCTTACAATGAGCAGTTCTTC.

This clonotype was seen ten or more times. The chain uses TRBV20-1 and TRBJ2-7; TRBD2 matches at 9 bases. V lost 7 bases to trimming and J lost 6 bases; unmatched junction nucleotides: 13. The germline V gene encodes CDR1 DFQATT and CDR2 SNEGSKA (reference sequence). The CDR3 contains 14 residues. The CDR3 loop is CSVSGAGGLAEQYF. CDR3 bases: TGCAGTGTCTCGGGGGCAGGGGGACTAGCCGAGCAGTACTTC.

V gene TRBV12-3 or TRBV12-4 combines with J gene TRBJ1-2; D might be TRBD1 (6 bases). V lost 6 bases to trimming and J lost 5 bases, with 19 bases between them. This CDR3 comprises 15 residues. CDR3 DNA sequence: TGTGCCAGCAGCCCAACAATCAGGGGACCTTATGGCTACACCTTC. Its protein product is CASSPTIRGPYGYTF.

By share, this clonotype ranks as medium-sized. This rearrangement joins TRBV15 to TRBJ2-7, with TRBD1 matching over 7 bases. This CDR3 has 15 amino acids. The germline V gene encodes CDR1 LNHNV and CDR2 YYDKDF (reference sequence). V was clipped by 1 base and J by 0 bases; unmatched bases: 3. CDR3 coding DNA: TGTGCCACCAGCAGAGGGGGGACAGCCTCCTACGAGCAGTACTTC. It translates to CATSRGGTASYEQYF.

In this sample, this clonotype turned up a few times. The gene calls are TRBV7-9 and TRBJ1-5; 7 bases are a match to TRBD1. The V segment lost 5 bases and the J segment 7 bases; nucleotides outside the gene matches: 17. The CDR3 covers 17 residues. CDR1 is SEHNR, CDR2 FQNEAQ, per germline (reference sequence). This CDR3 reads CASSPNSETGTSQPQHF. CDR3 DNA sequence: TGTGCCAGCAGCCCCAATAGCGAGACAGGGACTAGCCAGCCCCAGCATTTT.

This clonotype has just a few counts. J is TRBJ2-1 and V is TRBV11-2, with TRBD1 identical over 7 bases. Germline V lookup: CDR1 SGHAT, CDR2 FQNNGV. This CDR3 is 14 amino acids long. The V and J ends lost 2 bases and 6 bases, in that order; junction bases with no gene match: 4. This CDR3 reads CASSLTAGGNEQFF. CDR3 nucleotides: TGTGCCAGCAGCTTAACGGCAGGGGGCAATGAGCAGTTCTTC.

With regard to this clonotype: A read error may account for a junction end that differs from germline. The V gene is TRBV25-1, the J gene TRBJ2-1; the match to TRBD2 covers 9 bases. Germline V gives CDR1 MGHDK, CDR2 SYGVNS. CDR3 size: 14 residues. CDR3 region: CASKSLTSGTSRIF. The CDR3 nucleotides are TGTGCCAGCAAATCCCTGACTTCCGGGACTAGCCGGATCTTC.

The chain uses TRBV20-1 and TRBJ2-4, with TRBD2 identical over 8 bases. The germline CDR1 and CDR2 sequences are DFQATT and SNEGSKA (reference sequence). The CDR3 covers 15 residues. Trimming cost V 2 bases and J 3 bases; bases outside gene matches: 6. CDR3 in amino acids: CSARKRGPYKNIQYF. For the CDR3, the DNA is TGCAGTGCTAGAAAGCGGGGGCCTTACAAAAACATTCAGTACTTC.

CDR3 nucleotide sequence: TGCGCCAGCACCAAGGGGCAGGGTCGGAACACTGAAGCTTTCTTT. It is translated as CASTKGQGRNTEAFF. J is TRBJ1-1 and V is TRBV10-2; possibly TRBD1 for D (5 bases). Trimming removed 7 bases from V and 1 base from J, with 16 bases in between. The germline gives CDR1 WSHSY, CDR2 SAAADI. The CDR3 totals 15 residues.

The rearrangement links TRBV4-3 to TRBJ2-3; TRBD1 matches 7 bases. Germline V gives CDR1 LGHNA, CDR2 YSLEER. The length of the CDR3 is 13 residues. Unmatched junction bases numbered 3, after V lost 4 bases and J lost 5 bases. The CDR3 nucleotides are TGCGCCAGCAGCCTTAGGGACAGAGATACGCAGTATTTT. It codes for CASSLRDRDTQYF.

This clonotype is labeled medium-sized. This chain joins TRBV19 and TRBJ1-5, with D unresolved. CDR3 length equals 12 residues. The V gene lost 6 bases and the J gene lost 3 bases, with 6 bases spanning the gap. The germline V gene encodes CDR1 LNHDA and CDR2 SQIVND (reference sequence). Here the CDR3 reads CASRQANQPQHF. The CDR3 nucleotides are TGTGCCAGTAGGCAGGCCAATCAGCCCCAGCATTTT. The entire variable domain, with the rest obtained from reference TRBV19 and TRBJ1-5, is as follows: DGGITQSPKYLFRKEGQNVTLSCEQNLNHDAMYWYRQDPGQGLRLIYYSQIVNDFQKGDIAEGYSVSREKKESFPLTVTSAQKNPTAFYLCASRQANQPQHFGDGTRLSIL.

This clonotype was counted only a few times. This chain joins TRBV10-1 and TRBJ1-2, with D tentatively TRBD1 (5 bases). V was clipped by 4 bases and J by 2 bases, with 5 bases between them. The CDR3 extends over 12 amino acids. Germline loops: CDR1 WNHNN, CDR2 SYGVQD (reference sequence). This chain's CDR3 is CASSGTNYGYTF. Here the CDR3 DNA reads TGCGCCAGCAGTGGGACAAACTATGGCTACACCTTC.

This clonotype rates as medium-sized. The chain employs TRBV6-1 and TRBJ1-6, with a weak D call TRBD1 (5 bases). CDR3 length equals 17 residues. Germline V gene lookup returns CDR1 MNHNS and CDR2 SASEGT. V was trimmed by 6 bases and J by 2 bases, leaving 17 bases between them. The CDR3 DNA reads TGTGCCAGCAGCCTTCAGGGAAGTAGGGCCTATAATTCACCCCTCCACTTT. Translated, it gives CASSLQGSRAYNSPLHF.

This clonotype was counted a few times. V usage is TRBV20-1 and J usage is TRBJ2-1; a possible D gene is TRBD2 (7 bases). V shed 3 bases and J shed 2 bases, with 11 bases lying between them. Germline values: CDR1 DFQATT, CDR2 SNEGSKA (reference sequence). The length of the CDR3 is 14 residues. The CDR3 here is CSAREGGPYNEQFF. CDR3 DNA sequence: TGCAGTGCTAGGGAGGGGGGGCCCTACAATGAGCAGTTCTTC.

The chain joins TRBV4-2 to TRBJ2-5; 8 nucleotides align to TRBD2. Germline CDR1 reads LGHNA; CDR2 reads YNFKEQ. V trimming: 4 bases; J trimming: 1 base; junction bases outside the gene matches: 11. This CDR3 spans 17 amino acids. The CDR3 spells CASSPHQAGVRQETQYF. For the CDR3, the DNA is TGTGCCAGCAGCCCACATCAAGCGGGAGTGCGCCAAGAGACCCAGTACTTC.

The V call is TRBV19, the J call TRBJ2-7, with D maybe TRBD1 (6 bases). This CDR3 is built from 15 residues. V was pared by 6 bases and J by 4 bases, with 19 bases between. The germline V gene encodes CDR1 LNHDA and CDR2 SQIVND (reference sequence). CDR3 loop: CASRPHTGSNYEQYF. DNA for the CDR3: TGTGCCAGTAGACCGCATACAGGGTCGAATTACGAGCAGTACTTC.

CDR3 in amino acids: CASSPVLAGPTDTQYF. CDR3 sequence (DNA): TGTGCCAGCTCACCAGTGCTAGCGGGCCCCACAGATACGCAGTATTTT. V is TRBV18 and J is TRBJ2-3; 8 bases line up with TRBD2. CDR3 length: 16 residues. After removal of 2 bases from V and 2 bases from J, the junction contained 6 bases not matched to a gene. The germline V gene encodes CDR1 KGHSH and CDR2 LQKENI.

The genes are TRBV27 and TRBJ2-7; D assignment may be TRBD1 or TRBD2 (5 bases each). The CDR3 is 16 residues long. V lost 1 base and J lost 3, with 16 bases in between. CDR1 MNHEY and CDR2 SMNVEV come from the germline V gene (reference sequence). This chain's CDR3 is CASSLLFGTDYYEQYF. The CDR3 DNA reads as TGTGCCAGCAGTTTATTGTTTGGGACGGATTACTACGAGCAGTACTTC.

In this sample, this clonotype turned up a few times. This rearrangement joins TRBV6-2 or TRBV6-3 to TRBJ1-6; D is uncertain. V was pared by 6 bases and J by 8 bases, with 14 bases between. CDR3 length: 14 amino acids. Germline-derived CDR1 and CDR2 are MNHEY and SVGEGT. The CDR3 DNA is TGTGCCAGCAGCCGACTGAAGACTGATTCACCCCTCCACTTT. It translates to CASSRLKTDSPLHF.

This clonotype was seen a few times. The gene calls are TRBV5-4 and TRBJ2-1; D may match TRBD1 or TRBD2 (7 bases each). Trimming shortened V by 5 bases and J by 5 bases, and 23 bases separated the two germline ends. The germline CDR1 and CDR2 sequences are SGHNT and YYREEE (reference sequence). The CDR3 runs 17 residues. This CDR3 reads CASSQGGWQGRHNEQFF. The CDR3 bases are TGTGCCAGCAGTCAGGGGGGGTGGCAGGGACGCCACAATGAGCAGTTCTTC.

The V gene is TRBV10-2, the J gene TRBJ1-2; D not resolved. The CDR3 is 13 amino acids. Germline V gene data show CDR1 as WSHSY and CDR2 as SAAADI. Trimming left V 2 bases short and J 8 bases short, with 12 bases between. In nucleotides, the CDR3 is TGCGCCAGCAGTGAGAGAGGGCAGTTCGGCTACACCTTC. Its translation is CASSERGQFGYTF.

This clonotype is deemed medium-sized. This sequence joins TRBV20-1 and TRBJ1-6, with D possibly being TRBD1 (5 bases). The CDR3 runs to 15 residues. The germline V gene has CDR1 DFQATT and CDR2 SNEGSKA (reference sequence). V shed 6 bases and J shed 0 bases, with 12 bases lying between them. In DNA, the CDR3 is TGCAGTGCACGACAGTCAAGCTCCTATAATTCACCCCTCCACTTT. Translation: CSARQSSSYNSPLHF.

This clonotype showed up just a few times. The chain recombines TRBV6-1 with TRBJ2-1, with 8 bases identical to TRBD1. Per the germline V gene, CDR1 is MNHNS and CDR2 is SASEGT. There are 14 residues in the CDR3. V gave up 6 bases and J gave up 7 bases; unmatched junction bases: 8. DNA for the CDR3: TGTGCCAGCAGCACTCGGACAGGGAGGAATGAGCAGTTCTTC. It codes for CASSTRTGRNEQFF.

The chain combines TRBV5-1 with TRBJ2-5; 9 bases align to TRBD2. This CDR3 is 16 amino acids long. V was pared by 0 bases and J by 2 bases, with 5 bases of the junction left unmatched. The germline V gene encodes CDR1 SGHRS and CDR2 YFSETQ. This CDR3 reads CASSLDSGRTQETQYF. The CDR3 nucleotides read TGCGCCAGCAGCTTGGACAGCGGGAGGACACAAGAGACCCAGTACTTC.

This clonotype has only a few counts. V and J are TRBV29-1 and TRBJ2-3; D remains ambiguous. The CDR3 length is 11 residues. Trimming removed 4 bases at V and 3 bases at J, with 5 bases between. Germline loops: CDR1 SQVTM, CDR2 ANQGSEA. CDR3 amino acids: CSVVLTDTQYF. CDR3 DNA: TGCAGCGTTGTCTTAACAGATACGCAGTATTTT.

In its sample, this clonotype was seen a few times. The chain has TRBV7-2 and TRBJ2-2, with 7 bases matching TRBD2. The V gene's germline CDR1 is SGHTA and CDR2 FQGNSA. The CDR3 sequence is 14 residues long. Germline trimming cut 7 bases from V and 5 bases from J; bases unmatched to any gene: 7. CDR3 residues: CASTLWGGTGELFF. The CDR3 DNA is TGTGCCAGCACCCTTTGGGGGGGTACCGGGGAGCTGTTTTTT.